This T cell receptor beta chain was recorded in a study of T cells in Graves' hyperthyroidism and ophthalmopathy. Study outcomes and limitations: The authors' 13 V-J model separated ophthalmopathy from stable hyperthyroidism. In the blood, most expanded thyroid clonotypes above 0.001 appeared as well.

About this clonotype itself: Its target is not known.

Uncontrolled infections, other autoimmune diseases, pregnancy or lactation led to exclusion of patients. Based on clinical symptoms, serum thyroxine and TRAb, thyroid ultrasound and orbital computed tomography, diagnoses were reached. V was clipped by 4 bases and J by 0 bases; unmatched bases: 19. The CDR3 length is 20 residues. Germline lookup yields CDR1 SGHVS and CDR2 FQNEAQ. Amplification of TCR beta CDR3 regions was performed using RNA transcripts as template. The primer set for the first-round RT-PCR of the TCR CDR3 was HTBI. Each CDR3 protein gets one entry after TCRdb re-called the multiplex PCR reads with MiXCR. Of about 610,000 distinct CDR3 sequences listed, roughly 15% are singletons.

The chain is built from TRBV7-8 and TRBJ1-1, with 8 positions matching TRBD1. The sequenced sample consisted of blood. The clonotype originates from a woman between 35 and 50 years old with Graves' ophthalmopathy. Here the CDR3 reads CASSSNPGGQVQFMNTEAFF. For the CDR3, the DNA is TGTGCCAGCAGCTCGAACCCGGGGGGACAGGTACAGTTCATGAACACTGAAGCTTTCTTT.